This T cell receptor beta chain comes out of a study of cytomegalovirus exposure and HLA in healthy donors. Trimming took 0 bases from V and 4 from J, leaving 16 bases between them. CDR3 length: 16 amino acids. Per germline, CDR1 SGHRS and CDR2 YFSETQ. Comments on this clone: No antigen is known for it.

Study-wide results and limits: When a later analysis compared HLA-associated TCR beta chains with equally common others, the HLA-associated chains turned out to be more clonally expanded and to have lower generation probabilities. Researchers counted 164 TCR beta chains as cytomegalovirus-associated.

PCR involved 60 Vbeta and 13 Jbeta primers. Repertoires were generated with immunoSEQ multiplex PCR, while TCRdb's copy carries only in-frame clones and drops some. Of some 82,000 clones in the sample, about 88% were seen once. The rearrangement uses TRBV5-1 and TRBJ2-5; D gene uncertain. The clonotype was recovered from a woman in her 50s in good health and CMV-seronegative. The source material was PBMCs. Written as DNA, the CDR3 is TGCGCCAGCAGCTTGGGGCTAGTCGGCGGTAGAGAGACCCAGTACTTC. Encoded protein: CASSLGLVGGRETQYF. Complete variable domain (other parts from reference TRBV5-1 and TRBJ2-5): KAGVTQTPRYLIKTRGQQVTLSCSPISGHRSVSWYQQTPGQGLQFLFEYFSETQRNKGNFPGRFSGRQFSNSRSEMNVSTLELGDSALYLCASSLGLVGGRETQYFGPGTRLLVL.